A single sample gave rise to the 19 T cell receptor beta chains below, sequenced in a study of blood T cell repertoires in COVID-19. TCRdb's table, derived via immunoSEQ multiplex PCR, lists solely in-frame clones and lacks some. The table records approximately 45,000 clones, 90% of them present only once. The sample was peripheral blood. The receptors derive from a man aged 70 or older with acute or convalescent COVID-19.

V is TRBV11-2 and J is TRBJ1-3; D is undetermined. The length of the CDR3 is 15 residues. Germline CDR1 and CDR2: SGHAT and FQNNGV. The V gene lost 2 bases and the J gene lost 2 bases, with 10 bases spanning the gap. CDR3 nucleotides: TGTGCCAGCAGCTTATCCCCCGGGGCTGGAAACACCATATATTTT. Translating gives CASSLSPGAGNTIYF. Based on the CDR3 plus reference TRBV11-2 and TRBJ1-3, the full variable domain is EAGVAQSPRYKIIEKRQSVAFWCNPISGHATLYWYQQILGQGPKLLIQFQNNGVVDDSQLPKDRFSAERLKGVDSTLKIQPAKLEDSAVYLCASSLSPGAGNTIYFGEGSWLTVV.

The chain combines TRBV9 with TRBJ2-1; the D gene is possibly TRBD2 (5 bases). Between the trimmed V and J ends, which lost 0 bases and 9 bases, there was a span of 31 bases. Germline values: CDR1 SGDLS, CDR2 YYNGEE. There are 20 residues in the CDR3. The CDR3 DNA follows: TGTGCCAGCAGCGTAGCATGGACGAATGTGAGGGTCCCCCGGCGGATTGAGCAGTTCTTC. It codes for CASSVAWTNVRVPRRIEQFF.

The CDR3 loop is CASSPNLAGGTDTQYF. CDR3 DNA sequence: TGTGCCAGCTCACCCAATCTAGCGGGGGGCACAGATACGCAGTATTTT. The J gene is TRBJ2-3, the V gene TRBV18; the match to TRBD2 covers 10 bases. The CDR3 is 16 amino acids. Germline values: CDR1 KGHSH, CDR2 LQKENI. V lost 3 bases and J lost 1; bases outside the gene matches: 4.

This chain joins TRBV5-1 and TRBJ2-1; the D gene is possibly TRBD2 (6 bases). The CDR3 extends over 14 amino acids. The germline CDR1 and CDR2 sequences are SGHRS and YFSETQ. Trimming cost V 7 bases and J 9 bases, with 20 bases left between them. CDR3 coding DNA: TGCGCCAGCCGTCTCGCTAGCGTAAATAGTGAGCAGTTCTTC. Residues: CASRLASVNSEQFF.

The V gene is TRBV24-1, the J gene TRBJ2-1; tentative D call: TRBD2 (5 bases). The germline V and J ends were trimmed by 9 bases and 10 bases, with 12 bases remaining between them. Germline V gene lookup returns CDR1 KGHDR and CDR2 SFDVKD. The length of the CDR3 is 11 residues. The CDR3 reads CATAQEREQFF. The CDR3 bases are TGTGCCACCGCCCAGGAGCGGGAGCAGTTCTTC.

This chain uses TRBV12-3 or TRBV12-4 with TRBJ2-2; tentatively, D is TRBD1 (6 bases). V dropped 6 bases and J dropped 8 bases, with 13 bases sitting between them. This CDR3 is 13 amino acids long. CDR3 amino acids: CASRDTGRGELFF. DNA of the CDR3: TGTGCCAGCAGGGACACAGGGAGAGGGGAGCTGTTTTTT.

The chain joins TRBV19 to TRBJ1-2; possibly TRBD1 for D (6 bases). Between the trimmed V and J ends, which lost 3 bases and 2 bases, there was a span of 7 bases. This CDR3 is 13 amino acids long. From germline, CDR1 is LNHDA and CDR2 SQIVND (reference sequence). The CDR3 DNA reads as TGTGCCAGTAGTATTGGGGGCAACTATGGCTACACCTTC. It codes for CASSIGGNYGYTF. Complete variable domain (other parts from reference TRBV19 and TRBJ1-2): DGGITQSPKYLFRKEGQNVTLSCEQNLNHDAMYWYRQDPGQGLRLIYYSQIVNDFQKGDIAEGYSVSREKKESFPLTVTSAQKNPTAFYLCASSIGGNYGYTFGSGTRLTVV.

J is TRBJ2-1 and V is TRBV6-4; 9 bases agree with TRBD2. CDR1 MRHNA and CDR2 SNTAGT come from the germline V gene. The CDR3 length is 15 residues. The ends lost 6 bases at V and 6 bases at J; junction bases unmatched: 9. The CDR3 DNA reads TGTGCCAGCAGCCCCGTCGCGGGGGGGCGCAATGAGCAGTTCTTC. Translating gives CASSPVAGGRNEQFF.

This clone occurred once. The chain employs TRBV4-3 and TRBJ1-5, with 8 bases fitting TRBD1. V shed 0 bases and J 12 bases; nucleotides not matched to a gene: 4. The CDR3 runs to 13 residues. Germline CDR1 LGHNA, CDR2 YSLEER. CDR3 sequence reads: CASSQETGADQHF. The CDR3 DNA reads TGCGCCAGCAGCCAAGAGACAGGGGCCGACCAGCATTTT.

The chain joins TRBV20-1 to TRBJ1-2; 7 nucleotides agree with TRBD1. The CDR3 runs 9 residues. The junction had 0 bases not matched to a gene; V was cut back by 6 bases and J by 8 bases. Germline CDR1 is DFQATT and CDR2 is SNEGSKA (reference sequence). CDR3 protein: CSARGGYTF. Written as DNA, the CDR3 is TGCAGTGCCAGGGGGGGCTACACCTTC.

This chain links TRBV3-1 (or the pseudogene TRBV3-2) with TRBJ1-4; D is perhaps TRBD1 (6 bases). Germline loops: CDR1 LGHDT, CDR2 YNNKEL (reference sequence). This CDR3 contains 13 residues. Trimming cost V 3 bases and J 7 bases, with 9 bases left between them. CDR3: CASSQGASEKLFF. Here the CDR3 DNA reads TGTGCCAGCAGCCAGGGGGCTAGTGAAAAACTGTTTTTT.

The chain uses TRBV20-1 and TRBJ2-7, with a tentative D call TRBD2 (5 bases). Germline V gives CDR1 DFQATT, CDR2 SNEGSKA (reference sequence). The CDR3 is made up of 15 amino acids. V gave up 3 bases and J gave up 0 bases, with 15 bases separating them. The CDR3 coding sequence is TGCAGTGCTAGTTTAGGGAGCTTGGGCTCCTACGAGCAGTACTTC. This gives the protein CSASLGSLGSYEQYF.

This rearrangement joins TRBV30 to TRBJ2-3, with unresolved D. The V gene lost 0 bases and the J gene lost 2 bases, with 3 bases spanning the gap. The CDR3 runs to 12 residues. The germline V gene encodes CDR1 GTSNPN and CDR2 SVGIG (reference sequence). DNA of the CDR3: TGTGCCTGGAGTGTGGCCACAGATACGCAGTATTTT. Translation gives CAWSVATDTQYF.

The table lists this clone with a count of one. This chain connects TRBV7-3 to TRBJ2-2, with 9 bases that match TRBD1. Germline CDR1 is SGHTA and CDR2 is FQGTGA. The CDR3 spans 16 residues. V dropped 5 bases and J dropped 4; count of bases not matched to a gene: 8. CDR3 in DNA: TGTGCCAGCAGCCCATTTGGGACAGGGATCACCGGGGAGCTGTTTTTT. The encoded protein is CASSPFGTGITGELFF.

The J gene is TRBJ2-3, the V gene TRBV24-1, with 11 bases identical to TRBD2. After removal of 7 bases from V and 0 bases from J, the junction contained 8 bases not matched to a gene. Germline CDR1 reads KGHDR; CDR2 reads SFDVKD. The CDR3 spans 17 residues. CDR3 region: CATSAGGLAESTDTQYF. The CDR3 DNA follows: TGTGCCACCAGCGCTGGGGGACTAGCGGAGAGCACAGATACGCAGTATTTT.

The gene calls are TRBV9 and TRBJ2-2; D call uncertain. Per the germline V gene, CDR1 is SGDLS and CDR2 is YYNGEE. The CDR3 runs to 14 residues. Trimming removed 0 bases at V and 1 base at J, with 4 bases between. The CDR3 nucleotides are TGTGCCAGCAGCGTAGACGGGAACACCGGGGAGCTGTTTTTT. This encodes CASSVDGNTGELFF.

V is TRBV5-1 and J is TRBJ1-6; D remains ambiguous. Trimming removed 4 bases at V and 5 bases at J, with 16 bases between. CDR1 is SGHRS, CDR2 YFSETQ, per germline. This CDR3 spans 16 amino acids. The CDR3 bases are TGCGCCAGCAGCACGACCGGGAGGGTCAATAATTCACCCCTCCACTTT. The encoded protein is CASSTTGRVNNSPLHF.

The chain employs TRBV29-1 and TRBJ2-7, with D maybe TRBD2 (6 bases). The germline CDR1 and CDR2 sequences are SQVTM and ANQGSEA. The CDR3 sequence is 13 residues long. Trimming cost V 4 bases and J 3 bases, with 13 bases left between them. In DNA, the CDR3 is TGCAGCGTTGGTGGCGGGGTTGACTACGAGCAGTACTTC. Translated, it gives CSVGGGVDYEQYF.

The rearrangement links TRBV19 to TRBJ1-4; TRBD1 matches at 7 bases. CDR1 and CDR2 (germline): LNHDA, SQIVND (reference sequence). V gave up 4 bases and J gave up 6 bases; unmatched junction bases: 8. CDR3 length: 15 amino acids. CDR3 sequence (DNA): TGTGCCAGTAGTAACCCCGGGACAGCTGATGAAAAACTGTTTTTT. This sequence encodes CASSNPGTADEKLFF.